This TCR beta chain was sequenced during a study of regulatory T cells in long-lasting Graves disease. For TCR beta, libraries came from iRepertoire HTBI primers and Arm-PCR of CDR3 regions. In TCRdb, the multiplex PCR reads were re-called with MiXCR into one record per CDR3 protein. The sample lists some 500,000 distinct CDR3 sequences, roughly 13% occurring once. Time point denoted: newly diagnosed GD, antithyroid drugs for less than 3 months. PBMC RNA served as the TCR library source. This clonotype was detected many times. Its matching antigen is unknown. Study outcomes and limitations: Favoring TRBV28, TRBJ1-2 and TRBJ2-5 was a feature seen in persistent disease. Public clonotype sharing was higher in persistent than newly diagnosed patients.

V lost 5 bases and J 5 bases, leaving 16 bases between the germline ends. Germline CDR1 SGHTA, CDR2 FQGNSA. The CDR3 has 15 residues. This same sample was also part of a study on T cells in Graves' hyperthyroidism and ophthalmopathy.

The V and J genes are TRBV7-2 and TRBJ2-1; possibly TRBD1 for D (6 bases). Material: peripheral blood mononuclear cells (PBMCs), obtained at new diagnosis, from a patient treated with antithyroid drugs. This receptor was obtained from a young man with Graves disease. CDR3 in DNA: TGTGCCAGCAGCAACCGTTATGGGGGCAACAATGAGCAGTTCTTC. Translation gives CASSNRYGGNNEQFF.